Reported below is one TCR beta chain. The data originate from a study of blood T cell repertoires in COVID-19. In the study overall: Nucleic acid was either cDNA or gDNA, and it came from T cells, B-cell-depleted T cells, or PBMCs.

V was trimmed by 1 base and J by 8 bases, leaving 9 bases between them. From germline, CDR1 is SGHRS and CDR2 YFSETQ. The CDR3 spans 13 residues. As originally analysed: Reference gene primer amplification yielded estimated nucleated cell counts. Sequencing was performed with immunoSEQ multiplex PCR; in TCRdb, only in-frame clones are kept and a portion is missing. The V and J calls and the clone size are those of that table, but D and trimming were determined from the DNA. The table has about 200,000 clones, roughly 82% seen once. The source material was PBMCs or T cells enriched from blood (not recorded which). This TCR was recovered from a man aged 40-49 years who had recovered from COVID-19. This chain links TRBV5-1 with TRBJ1-4; no firm D call. The CDR3 DNA reads TGCGCCAGCAGCTTGCCGGAGGGCGAAAAACTGTTTTTT. Translating gives CASSLPEGEKLFF.